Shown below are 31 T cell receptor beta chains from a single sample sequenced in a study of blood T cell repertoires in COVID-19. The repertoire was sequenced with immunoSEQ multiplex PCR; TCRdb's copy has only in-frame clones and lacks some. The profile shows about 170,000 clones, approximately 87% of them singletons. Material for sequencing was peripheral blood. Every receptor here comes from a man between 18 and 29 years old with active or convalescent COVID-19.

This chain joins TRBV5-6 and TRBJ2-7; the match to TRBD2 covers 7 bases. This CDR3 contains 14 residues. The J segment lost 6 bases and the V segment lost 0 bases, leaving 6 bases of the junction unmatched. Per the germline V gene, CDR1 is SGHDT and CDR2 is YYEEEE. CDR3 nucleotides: TGTGCCAGCAGCTTGGGAGGGACTACCGGCGAGCAGTACTTC. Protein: CASSLGGTTGEQYF.

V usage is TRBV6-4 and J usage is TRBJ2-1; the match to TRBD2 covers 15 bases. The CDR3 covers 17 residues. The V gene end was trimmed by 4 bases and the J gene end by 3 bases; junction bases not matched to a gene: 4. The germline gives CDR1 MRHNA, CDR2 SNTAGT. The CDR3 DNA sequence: TGTGCCAGCAGTGGGACTAGCGGGAGGGCCGGCTACAATGAGCAGTTCTTC. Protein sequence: CASSGTSGRAGYNEQFF.

CDR3 DNA sequence: TGCAGTGCTATATCAGGGGAAAAACTGTTTTTT. This gives the protein CSAISGEKLFF. This chain links TRBV20-1 with TRBJ1-4, with a possible D match to TRBD1 (5 bases). Trimming cost V 4 bases and J 8 bases, with 8 bases left between them. Looked up from germline, CDR1 is DFQATT and CDR2 is SNEGSKA (reference sequence). The CDR3 has 11 residues.

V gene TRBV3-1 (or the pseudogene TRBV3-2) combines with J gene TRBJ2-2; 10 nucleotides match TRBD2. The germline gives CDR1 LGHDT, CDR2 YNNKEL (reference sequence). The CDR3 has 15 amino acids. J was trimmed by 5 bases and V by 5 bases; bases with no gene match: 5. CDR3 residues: CASSVKRGGTGELFF. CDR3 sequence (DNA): TGTGCCAGCAGCGTAAAGCGGGGGGGGACCGGGGAGCTGTTTTTT.

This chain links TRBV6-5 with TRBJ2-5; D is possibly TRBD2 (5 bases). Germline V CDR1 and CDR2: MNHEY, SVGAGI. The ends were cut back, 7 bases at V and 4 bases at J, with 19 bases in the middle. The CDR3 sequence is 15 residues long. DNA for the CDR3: TGTGCCAGCACTAAGATGACAACTCGGGGAGAGACCCAGTACTTC. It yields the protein CASTKMTTRGETQYF.

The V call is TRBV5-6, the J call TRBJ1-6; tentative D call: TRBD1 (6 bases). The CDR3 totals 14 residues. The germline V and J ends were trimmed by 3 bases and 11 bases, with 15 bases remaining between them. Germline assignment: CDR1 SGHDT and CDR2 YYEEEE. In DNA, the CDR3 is TGTGCCAGCAGCTCATTAACAGGGCGGACACCCCTCCACTTT. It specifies CASSSLTGRTPLHF.

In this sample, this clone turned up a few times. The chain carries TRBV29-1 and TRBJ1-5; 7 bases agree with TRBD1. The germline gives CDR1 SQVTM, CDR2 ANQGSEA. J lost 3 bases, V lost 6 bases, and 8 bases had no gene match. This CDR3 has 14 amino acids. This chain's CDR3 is CSVLPQGNNQPQHF. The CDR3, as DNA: TGCAGCGTCCTGCCACAGGGGAACAATCAGCCCCAGCATTTT.

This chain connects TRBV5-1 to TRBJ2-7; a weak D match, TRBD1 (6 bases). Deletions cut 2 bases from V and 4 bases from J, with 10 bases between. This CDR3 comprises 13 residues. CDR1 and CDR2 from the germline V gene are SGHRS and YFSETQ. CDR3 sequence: CASSFGTMYEQYF. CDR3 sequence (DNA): TGCGCCAGCAGCTTCGGGACAATGTACGAGCAGTACTTC. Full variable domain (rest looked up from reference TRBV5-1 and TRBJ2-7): KAGVTQTPRYLIKTRGQQVTLSCSPISGHRSVSWYQQTPGQGLQFLFEYFSETQRNKGNFPGRFSGRQFSNSRSEMNVSTLELGDSALYLCASSFGTMYEQYFGPGTRLTVT.

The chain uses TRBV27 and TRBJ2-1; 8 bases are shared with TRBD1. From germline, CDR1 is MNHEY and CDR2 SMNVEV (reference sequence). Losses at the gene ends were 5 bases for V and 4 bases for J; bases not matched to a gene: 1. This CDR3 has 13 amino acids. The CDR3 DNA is TGTGCCAGCAGTCGGGACAGGTACAATGAGCAGTTCTTC. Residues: CASSRDRYNEQFF.

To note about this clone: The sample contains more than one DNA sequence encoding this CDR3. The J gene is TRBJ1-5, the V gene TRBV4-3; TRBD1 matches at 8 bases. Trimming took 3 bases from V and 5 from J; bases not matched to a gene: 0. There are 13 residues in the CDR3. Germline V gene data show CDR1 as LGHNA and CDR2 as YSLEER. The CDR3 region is CASSQDRDQPQHF. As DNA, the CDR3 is TGCGCCAGCAGCCAGGACAGGGATCAGCCCCAGCATTTT.

DNA of the CDR3: TGTGCCAGCAGCCACTACAGGGACAGGTGGAGAGATAATTCACCCCTCCACTTT. This codes for CASSHYRDRWRDNSPLHF. The rearrangement uses TRBV14 and TRBJ1-6, with 8 nucleotides matching TRBD1. V lost 3 bases, J lost 5 bases, and 12 bases stayed unmatched. Germline V gene data show CDR1 as SGHDN and CDR2 as FVKESK. The CDR3 extends over 18 amino acids. Filled out from reference TRBV14 and TRBJ1-6, the complete variable domain reads EAGVTQFPSHSVIEKGQTVTLRCDPISGHDNLYWYRRVMGKEIKFLLHFVKESKQDESGMPNNRFLAERTGGTYSTLKVQPAELEDSGVYFCASSHYRDRWRDNSPLHFGNGTRLTVT.

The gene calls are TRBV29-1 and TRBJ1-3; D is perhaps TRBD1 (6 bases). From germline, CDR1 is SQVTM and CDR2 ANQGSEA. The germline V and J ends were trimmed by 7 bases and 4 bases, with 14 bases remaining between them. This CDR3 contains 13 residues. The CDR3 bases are TGCAGCGCAGTGAAACAGGGCGGAAACACCATATATTTT. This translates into CSAVKQGGNTIYF.

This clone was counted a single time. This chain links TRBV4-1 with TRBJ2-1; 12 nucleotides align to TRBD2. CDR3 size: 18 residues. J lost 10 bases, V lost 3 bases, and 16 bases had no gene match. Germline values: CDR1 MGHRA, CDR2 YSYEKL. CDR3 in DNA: TGCGCCAGCAGCCACCTAGCCCCGACTAGCGGGAGCTTATACGAGCAGTTCTTC. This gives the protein CASSHLAPTSGSLYEQFF.

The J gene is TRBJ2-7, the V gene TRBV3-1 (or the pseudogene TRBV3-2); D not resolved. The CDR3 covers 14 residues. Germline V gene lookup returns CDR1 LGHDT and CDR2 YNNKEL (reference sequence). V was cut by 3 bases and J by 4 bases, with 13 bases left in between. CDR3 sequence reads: CASSQFRYRYEQYF. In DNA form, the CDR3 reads TGTGCCAGCAGCCAGTTCAGGTATCGTTACGAGCAGTACTTC.

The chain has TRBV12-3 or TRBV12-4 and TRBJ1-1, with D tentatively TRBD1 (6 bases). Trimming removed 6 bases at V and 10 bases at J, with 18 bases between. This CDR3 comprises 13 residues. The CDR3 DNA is TGTGCCAGCAGCTTTGGTGGGGACAACGGAGCTTTCTTT. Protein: CASSFGGDNGAFF.

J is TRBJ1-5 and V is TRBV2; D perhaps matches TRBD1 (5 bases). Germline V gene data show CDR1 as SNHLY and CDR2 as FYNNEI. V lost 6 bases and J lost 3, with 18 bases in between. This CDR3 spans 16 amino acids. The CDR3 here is CASSRDGAKNNQPQHF. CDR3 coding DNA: TGTGCCAGCAGCCGAGATGGGGCAAAGAACAATCAGCCCCAGCATTTT.

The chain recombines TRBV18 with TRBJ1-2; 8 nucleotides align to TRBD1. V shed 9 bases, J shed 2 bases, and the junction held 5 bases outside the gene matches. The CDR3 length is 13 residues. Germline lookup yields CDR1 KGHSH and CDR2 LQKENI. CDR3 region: CASTGQANYGYTF. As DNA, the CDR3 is TGTGCCAGTACGGGACAGGCCAACTATGGCTACACCTTC.

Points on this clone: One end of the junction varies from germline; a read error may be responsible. Written as DNA, the CDR3 is TGTGCCAGCACCTTAACGGAGGGTTGGGAGACCCAGTACTTC. This gives the protein CASTLTEGWETQYF. The rearrangement links TRBV11-2 to TRBJ2-5; D is perhaps TRBD2 (6 bases). The CDR3 is made up of 14 amino acids. Germline CDR1 SGHAT, CDR2 FQNNGV.

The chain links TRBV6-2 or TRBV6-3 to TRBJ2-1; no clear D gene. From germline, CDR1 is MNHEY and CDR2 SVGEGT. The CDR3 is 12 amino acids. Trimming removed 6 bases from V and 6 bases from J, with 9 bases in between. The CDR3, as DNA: TGTGCCAGCAGCCGAGGTGGCAATGAGCAGTTCTTC. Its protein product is CASSRGGNEQFF.

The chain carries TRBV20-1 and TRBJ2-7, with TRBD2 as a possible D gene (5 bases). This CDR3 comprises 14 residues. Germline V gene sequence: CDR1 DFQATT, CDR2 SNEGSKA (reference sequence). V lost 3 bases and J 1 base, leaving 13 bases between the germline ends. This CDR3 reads CSASMGRGSYEQYV. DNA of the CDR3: TGCAGTGCTAGTATGGGCCGGGGATCCTACGAGCAGTACGTC.

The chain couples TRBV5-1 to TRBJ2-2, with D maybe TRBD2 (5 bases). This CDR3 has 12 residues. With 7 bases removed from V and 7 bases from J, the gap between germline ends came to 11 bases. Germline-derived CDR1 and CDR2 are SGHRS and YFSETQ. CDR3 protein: CASSNRGGELFF. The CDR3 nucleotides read TGCGCCAGCTCAAATCGGGGCGGGGAGCTGTTTTTT.

The CDR3 region is CASSSYRGPPYNEQFF. The CDR3 nucleotides are TGTGCCAGCAGCTCCTACAGGGGTCCCCCCTACAATGAGCAGTTCTTC. This chain connects TRBV11-2 to TRBJ2-1, with 7 bases that match TRBD1. The CDR3 is made up of 16 amino acids. Trimming took 4 bases from V and 2 from J; bases not matched to a gene: 8. Germline CDR1 reads SGHAT; CDR2 reads FQNNGV.

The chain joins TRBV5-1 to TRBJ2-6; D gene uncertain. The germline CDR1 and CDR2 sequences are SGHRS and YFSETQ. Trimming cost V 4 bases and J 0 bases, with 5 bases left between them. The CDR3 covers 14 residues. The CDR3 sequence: CASSDNSGANVLTF. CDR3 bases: TGCGCCAGCAGCGACAACTCTGGGGCCAACGTCCTGACTTTC.

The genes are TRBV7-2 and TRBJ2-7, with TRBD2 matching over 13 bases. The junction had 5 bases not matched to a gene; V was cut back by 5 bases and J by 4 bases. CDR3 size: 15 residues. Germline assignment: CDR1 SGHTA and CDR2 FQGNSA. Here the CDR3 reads CASSTRTSGSYEQYF. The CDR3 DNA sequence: TGTGCCAGCAGCACCCGGACTAGCGGGAGTTACGAGCAGTACTTC.

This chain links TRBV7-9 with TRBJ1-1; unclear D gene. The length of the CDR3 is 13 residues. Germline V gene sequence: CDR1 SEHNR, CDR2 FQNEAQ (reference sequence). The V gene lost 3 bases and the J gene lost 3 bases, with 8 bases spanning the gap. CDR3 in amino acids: CASSFSQDTEAFF. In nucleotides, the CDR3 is TGTGCCAGCAGCTTCTCCCAGGACACTGAAGCTTTCTTT. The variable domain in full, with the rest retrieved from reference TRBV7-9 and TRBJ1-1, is DTGVSQNPRHKITKRGQNVTFRCDPISEHNRLYWYRQTLGQGPEFLTYFQNEAQLEKSRLLSDRFSAERPKGSFSTLEIQRTEQGDSAMYLCASSFSQDTEAFFGQGTRLTVV.

CDR3 nucleotides: TGTGCCAGTAGCCCGGGGGGTCTCGACACTGAAGCTTTCTTT. Amino acids: CASSPGGLDTEAFF. V usage is TRBV19 and J usage is TRBJ1-1; possible D gene TRBD1, 5 bases. This CDR3 has 14 amino acids. CDR1 is LNHDA and CDR2 is SQIVND in the germline V gene (reference sequence). Deletions cut 6 bases from V and 3 bases from J, with 14 bases between.

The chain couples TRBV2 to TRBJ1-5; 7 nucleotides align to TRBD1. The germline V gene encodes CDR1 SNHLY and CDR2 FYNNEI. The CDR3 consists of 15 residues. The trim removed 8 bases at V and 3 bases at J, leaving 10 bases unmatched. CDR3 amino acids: CASSPGQVFNQPQHF. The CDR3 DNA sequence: TGTGCCAGCTCCCCCGGACAGGTCTTCAATCAGCCCCAGCATTTT.

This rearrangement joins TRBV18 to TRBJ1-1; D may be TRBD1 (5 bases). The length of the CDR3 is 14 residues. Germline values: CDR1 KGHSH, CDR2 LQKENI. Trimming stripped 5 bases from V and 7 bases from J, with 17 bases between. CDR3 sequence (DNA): TGTGCCAGCTCAACTCAGGGTACCCACCTTGAAGCTTTCTTT. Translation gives CASSTQGTHLEAFF.

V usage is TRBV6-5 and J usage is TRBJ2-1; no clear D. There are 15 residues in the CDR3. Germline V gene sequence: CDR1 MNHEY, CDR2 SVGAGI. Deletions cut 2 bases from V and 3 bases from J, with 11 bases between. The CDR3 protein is CASSYGASIYNEQFF. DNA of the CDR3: TGTGCCAGCAGTTACGGTGCTAGTATCTACAATGAGCAGTTCTTC.

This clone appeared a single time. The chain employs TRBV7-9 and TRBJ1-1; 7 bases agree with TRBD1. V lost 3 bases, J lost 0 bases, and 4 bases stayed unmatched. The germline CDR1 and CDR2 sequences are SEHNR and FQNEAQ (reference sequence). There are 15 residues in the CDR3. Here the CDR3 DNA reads TGTGCCAGCAGCTTCGGACAGGCTATGAACACTGAAGCTTTCTTT. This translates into CASSFGQAMNTEAFF.

The CDR3 here is CASSQEDRSYGYTF. The CDR3 DNA reads TGCGCCAGCAGCCAAGAGGACAGAAGTTATGGCTACACCTTC. V gene TRBV4-3 combines with J gene TRBJ1-2; D possibly corresponds to TRBD1 (6 bases). Trimming pared 0 bases from V and 5 bases from J, leaving 10 bases between. The CDR3 is 14 residues long. Germline CDR1 reads LGHNA; CDR2 reads YSLEER.